The next 30 T cell receptor beta chains were all read from a single sample in a study of lung T cells in sarcoidosis with Löfgren's syndrome. One entry per CDR3 protein, called by TCRdb with MiXCR from the reads. The sample carries about 19,000 distinct CDR3 sequences, about 20% recorded once. The source material was CD4+ T cells from PBMCs. These TCRs come from a human donor with sarcoidosis (Löfgren's syndrome or another form), or a control subject (not recorded which).

This clonotype was recorded at least ten times. This rearrangement joins TRBV19 to TRBJ1-1; the D is unclear. V was clipped by 1 base and J by 6 bases, with 15 bases between them. CDR1 and CDR2 from the germline V gene are LNHDA and SQIVND (reference sequence). The CDR3 consists of 15 residues. Here the CDR3 DNA reads TGTGCCAGTAGTATAGGTAGAAGCATTGGGCCTGAAGCTTTCTTT. Amino acid sequence: CASSIGRSIGPEAFF.

This clonotype was counted ten times or more. This chain links TRBV7-9 with TRBJ2-7, with D hard to call. This CDR3 spans 11 amino acids. V lost 3 bases, J lost 6 bases, and 6 bases lay in between. The germline gives CDR1 SEHNR, CDR2 FQNEAQ (reference sequence). CDR3 sequence: CASSLWGEQYF. DNA of the CDR3: TGTGCCAGCAGCTTGTGGGGCGAGCAGTACTTC.

This clonotype is judged medium-sized (0.01 to 0.1%). V gene TRBV3-1 combines with J gene TRBJ1-1; D ambiguous. CDR3 length: 13 residues. Per germline, CDR1 LGHDT and CDR2 YNNKEL (reference sequence). Trimming stripped 6 bases from V and 1 base from J, with 9 bases between. CDR3 nucleotides: TGTGCCAGCAGACCCCACAGGAACACTGAAGCTTTCTTT. Amino acids: CASRPHRNTEAFF. The complete variable domain, with remaining parts taken from reference TRBV3-1 and TRBJ1-1, reads DTAVSQTPKYLVTQMGNDKSIKCEQNLGHDTMYWYKQDSKKFLKIMFSYNNKELIINETVPNRFSPKSPDKAHLNLHINSLELGDSAVYFCASRPHRNTEAFFGQGTRLTVV.

This clonotype was seen at least ten times. The chain joins TRBV28 to TRBJ1-2, with a tentative D call TRBD1 (6 bases). This CDR3 has 14 amino acids. From germline, CDR1 is MDHEN and CDR2 SYDVKM. Trimming removed 5 bases at V and 4 bases at J, with 14 bases between. The CDR3 DNA follows: TGTGCCAGCAGTACCCCCGGGACACCCTATGGCTACACCTTC. Translated, it gives CASSTPGTPYGYTF.

Note on this clonotype: A much larger clone sits a single nucleotide away, making a read error possible. The chain couples TRBV4-1 to TRBJ2-3; no clear D. Germline V lookup: CDR1 MGHRA, CDR2 YSYEKL. This CDR3 spans 17 amino acids. The CDR3 sequence is CTSSQGPLTTSTDTQYF. The CDR3 nucleotides are TGCACCAGCAGCCAAGGGCCACTGACAACTAGCACAGATACGCAGTATTTT.

There are many counts of this clonotype. The rearrangement links TRBV5-4 to TRBJ2-5; a weak D match, TRBD1 (5 bases). Germline lookup yields CDR1 SGHNT and CDR2 YYREEE (reference sequence). Trimming removed 0 bases from V and 3 bases from J, with 12 bases in between. The CDR3 spans 15 residues. CDR3 region: CASSLGVAGKETQYF. CDR3 bases: TGTGCCAGCAGCTTGGGCGTGGCAGGGAAAGAGACCCAGTACTTC.

Concerning this clonotype: No conserved phenylalanine or tryptophan ends this CDR3, so it is likely a read error. The DNA is omitted, as the CDR3 cannot be located on it reliably, and the CDR3 follows TCRdb's listing. The V and J genes are TRBV28 and TRBJ1-4. Including both end residues, the CDR3 is 14 amino acids long. Germline assignment: CDR1 MDHEN and CDR2 SYDVKM. The CDR3 sequence: CASSLAGLAEKLLL.

This clonotype was seen at least ten times. CDR3 loop: CASSPLSAEPPFGQFF. In DNA form, the CDR3 reads TGTGCCAGTAGTCCCCTTAGTGCGGAGCCGCCTTTTGGGCAGTTCTTC. This chain links TRBV19 with TRBJ2-1, with D uncertain. V dropped 5 bases and J dropped 12 bases, with 26 bases sitting between them. There are 16 residues in the CDR3. Germline CDR1 is LNHDA and CDR2 is SQIVND (reference sequence).

The sample holds many counts of this clonotype. The CDR3 bases are TGTGCCAGCAGCCCGGACGGAACAGGGGCCTACGAGCAGTACTTC. Translation gives CASSPDGTGAYEQYF. This chain uses TRBV7-3 with TRBJ2-7, with 7 bases fitting TRBD1. V lost 5 bases and J lost 2; bases outside the gene matches: 9. The V gene's germline CDR1 is SGHTA and CDR2 FQGTGA. The CDR3 extends over 15 amino acids.

This clonotype was seen a handful of times. The genes are TRBV29-1 and TRBJ2-7, with 9 bases identical to TRBD1. The CDR3 is 14 amino acids. Unmatched junction bases numbered 9, after V lost 7 bases and J lost 2 bases. Germline V gives CDR1 SQVTM, CDR2 ANQGSEA. In DNA, the CDR3 is TGCAGCGGGACAATGGGACAGGGACCCTACGAGCAGTACTTC. Its protein is CSGTMGQGPYEQYF.

This clonotype was seen many times. The rearrangement joins TRBV2 to TRBJ1-4, with no clear D. CDR1 is SNHLY and CDR2 is FYNNEI in the germline V gene. This CDR3 comprises 14 residues. Trimming pared 0 bases from V and 5 bases from J, leaving 7 bases between. CDR3 amino acids: CASSEAGRNEKLFF. The CDR3 bases are TGTGCCAGCAGTGAAGCTGGGAGGAATGAAAAACTGTTTTTT.

Regarding this clonotype: This may arise from a read error, as a much more abundant clone is one base away. The chain uses TRBV29-1 and TRBJ1-1; weak D call: TRBD1 (6 bases). The CDR3 loop spans 13 amino acids. Per the germline V gene, CDR1 is SQVTM and CDR2 is ANQGSEA. CDR3 sequence reads: CSASTGQNTKAFF. The CDR3 coding sequence is TGCAGCGCCTCCACAGGGCAGAACACTAAAGCTTTCTTT.

As concerns this clonotype: Relative to the germline gene, one junction end is altered; a read error may explain this. The chain links TRBV2 to TRBJ2-1; D might be TRBD1 (5 bases). This CDR3 is 15 amino acids long. CDR1 and CDR2 (germline): SNHLY, FYNNEI. CDR3 protein: CASSQGVRACNEQFF. CDR3 sequence (DNA): TGCGCCAGCAGTCAGGGCGTTCGTGCCTGCAATGAGCAGTTCTTC.

This clonotype was detected ten times or more. The DNA for the CDR3 is TGTGCCAGCAGCGACTTGACAGGGGATGGCTACACCTTC. It encodes CASSDLTGDGYTF. This chain joins TRBV7-9 and TRBJ1-2; TRBD1 matches 8 bases. With 5 bases clipped from V and 6 bases from J, the junction kept 5 bases outside the gene matches. Germline CDR1 SEHNR, CDR2 FQNEAQ (reference sequence). The CDR3 has 13 residues.

As to this clonotype: This clone may be a read error of a much larger clone one base away. The chain links TRBV7-2 to TRBJ2-5; TRBD2 might be the D (6 bases). The germline V gene encodes CDR1 SGHTA and CDR2 FQGNSA. The CDR3 loop spans 16 amino acids. V lost 5 bases and J 1 base, leaving 17 bases between the germline ends. The CDR3 protein is CASSVRLVRSQETQYF. In nucleotides, the CDR3 is TGTGCCAGCAGCGTCCGACTAGTACGAAGCCAAGAGACCCAGTACTTC.

This clonotype has ten or more counts. The chain carries TRBV12-3 or TRBV12-4 and TRBJ1-2, with a tentative D call TRBD1 (6 bases). There are 12 residues in the CDR3. V lost 4 bases and J 5 bases, leaving 8 bases between the germline ends. CDR3 sequence reads: CASSSQGYGYTF. The CDR3 nucleotides read TGTGCCAGCAGTTCCCAGGGGTATGGCTACACCTTC.

This clonotype has a count of ten or more. The chain uses TRBV2 and TRBJ1-1; 8 bases are shared with TRBD1. J gave up 6 bases and V 4 bases, and 1 base lay outside the gene matches. CDR3 length equals 12 residues. Germline CDR1 and CDR2: SNHLY and FYNNEI. In DNA, the CDR3 is TGTGCCAGCAGTGCGACAGGGGCTGAAGCTTTCTTT. Protein: CASSATGAEAFF.

Turning to this clonotype: A much larger clone differs by one base, so this may be a read error. The chain links TRBV7-6 to TRBJ1-1; D is unclear. In germline, CDR1 is SGHVS, CDR2 FNYEAQ. The CDR3 sequence is 13 residues long. V was pared by 0 bases and J by 3 bases, with 5 bases between. CDR3 bases: TGTGCCAGCAGCTTAGCGCAGGACACTGAAGCTTTCTTT. Translation: CASSLAQDTEAFF.

At least ten counts were recorded for this clonotype. The V call is TRBV7-7, the J call TRBJ2-5; D perhaps matches TRBD2 (6 bases). CDR1 and CDR2 (germline): SSHAT, FNYEAQ (reference sequence). V was clipped by 5 bases and J by 5 bases, with 15 bases between them. The CDR3 extends over 14 amino acids. CDR3 residues: CASSPDWRAETQYF. The CDR3, as DNA: TGTGCCAGCAGCCCTGACTGGAGGGCGGAGACCCAGTACTTC.

Notes on this clonotype: The conserved phenylalanine or tryptophan is not found at the CDR3 terminus, so this likely reflects a read error. The DNA is left out, because the CDR3 cannot be placed on it with certainty; the CDR3 is given as TCRdb lists it. CDR3 protein: CASRGTGPNIRYL. The V and J genes are TRBV27 and TRBJ2-4; TRBD1 reflects the table's D call only, with no check against the DNA. Germline CDR1 MNHEY, CDR2 SMNVEV (reference sequence). The CDR3 length equals 13 residues, ends included.

The rearrangement links TRBV7-6 to TRBJ2-7; the D gene could be TRBD1 or TRBD2 (6 bases each). V lost 4 bases to trimming and J lost 1 base, with 23 bases between them. CDR1 is SGHVS and CDR2 is FNYEAQ in the germline V gene. CDR3 length: 18 residues. The CDR3 sequence is CASSSGAPGAQISYEQYF. As DNA, the CDR3 is TGTGCCAGCAGCTCCGGGGCTCCGGGGGCCCAAATTTCCTACGAGCAGTACTTC.

This clonotype is medium-sized in the sample. The V gene is TRBV6-1, the J gene TRBJ2-1; TRBD2 aligns across 11 bases. This CDR3 is 15 amino acids long. V gave up 3 bases and J gave up 8 bases; unmatched junction bases: 6. The V gene's germline CDR1 is MNHNS and CDR2 SASEGT. The CDR3 nucleotides read TGTGCCAGCAGTGAGGTAGCGGGAGGGCCCGATGAGCAGTTCTTC. As protein: CASSEVAGGPDEQFF.

This clonotype was recorded many times. The chain joins TRBV19 to TRBJ1-5; D is undetermined. Germline-derived CDR1 and CDR2 are LNHDA and SQIVND (reference sequence). The ends were cut back, 10 bases at V and 5 bases at J, with 15 bases in the middle. The CDR3 covers 13 residues. As DNA, the CDR3 is TGTGCCACCCAGGACGGCGGAGATCAGCCCCAGCATTTT. The encoded protein is CATQDGGDQPQHF. Combining the CDR3 with reference TRBV19 and TRBJ1-5 gives the whole variable domain DGGITQSPKYLFRKEGQNVTLSCEQNLNHDAMYWYRQDPGQGLRLIYYSQIVNDFQKGDIAEGYSVSREKKESFPLTVTSAQKNPTAFYLCATQDGGDQPQHFGDGTRLSIL.

Comments on this clonotype: Possible read error: a much larger clone is one base away. The chain uses TRBV18 and TRBJ2-5, with 7 bases aligning to TRBD2. The germline V gene has CDR1 KGHSH and CDR2 LQKENI. The CDR3 extends over 14 amino acids. The CDR3 DNA follows: TGTGTCAGCTCACTACTAGCGTCTCAAGAGACCCAGTACTTC. Translated: CVSSLLASQETQYF. The full variable domain, in which reference TRBV18 and TRBJ2-5 provide the parts outside the CDR3, is NAGVMQNPRHLVRRRGQEARLRCSPMKGHSHVYWYRQLPEEGLKFMVYLQKENIIDESGMPKERFSAEFPKEGPSILRIQQVVRGDSAAYFCVSSLLASQETQYFGPGTRLLVL.

This clonotype has a count of ten or more. This rearrangement joins TRBV5-1 to TRBJ2-5; no clear D. V lost 1 base, J lost 2 bases, and 9 bases lay in between. The CDR3 contains 14 residues. Per the germline V gene, CDR1 is SGHRS and CDR2 is YFSETQ. The CDR3 bases are TGCGCCAGCAGCTTGAGAGGATTGCAAGAGACCCAGTACTTC. This encodes CASSLRGLQETQYF. Full variable domain (missing parts from reference TRBV5-1 and TRBJ2-5): KAGVTQTPRYLIKTRGQQVTLSCSPISGHRSVSWYQQTPGQGLQFLFEYFSETQRNKGNFPGRFSGRQFSNSRSEMNVSTLELGDSALYLCASSLRGLQETQYFGPGTRLLVL.

This clonotype was detected ten times or more. The J gene is TRBJ2-1, the V gene TRBV28; 11 positions agree with TRBD2. From germline, CDR1 is MDHEN and CDR2 SYDVKM. With V trimmed by 7 bases and J by 2 bases, 7 bases remained unmatched. This CDR3 contains 16 residues. The CDR3 coding sequence is TGTGCCAGCATCACTAGCGGGAGAGGGACCTACAATGAGCAGTTCTTC. This encodes CASITSGRGTYNEQFF.

By share, this clonotype counts as medium-sized. The V call is TRBV20-1, the J call TRBJ2-3; tentative D call: TRBD1 (6 bases). Germline CDR1 DFQATT, CDR2 SNEGSKA (reference sequence). Trimming removed 5 bases from V and 0 bases from J, with 12 bases in between. This CDR3 is built from 14 residues. CDR3 sequence: CSARWDKSTDTQYF. The CDR3 bases are TGCAGTGCTCGCTGGGACAAAAGCACAGATACGCAGTATTTT.

Ten or more counts support this clonotype. V and J are TRBV6-6 and TRBJ2-3, with a tentative D call TRBD1 (5 bases). The germline gives CDR1 MNHNY, CDR2 SVGAGI (reference sequence). Trimming shortened V by 0 bases and J by 5 bases, and 12 bases separated the two germline ends. The CDR3 totals 15 residues. CDR3 DNA sequence: TGTGCCAGCAGTTACTCGATGGGGCGCGGAGATACGCAGTATTTT. It yields the protein CASSYSMGRGDTQYF.

On this clonotype itself: Without the conserved terminal phenylalanine or tryptophan, this CDR3 likely stems from a read error. The genes are TRBV28 and TRBJ1-2, with TRBD1 identical over 9 bases. CDR1 is MDHEN, CDR2 SYDVKM, per germline. The CDR3 loop spans 15 amino acids. V gave up 3 bases and J gave up 11 bases; unmatched junction bases: 13. CDR3 residues: CASSLVPFPGQGYTL. CDR3 in DNA: TGTGCCAGCAGTTTGGTCCCCTTTCCGGGACAGGGATACACCCTC.

In its sample, this clonotype ranks as medium-sized. The V and J genes are TRBV27 and TRBJ2-3; TRBD2 might be the D (6 bases). V lost 6 bases, J lost 3 bases, and 13 bases lay in between. Germline V gene lookup returns CDR1 MNHEY and CDR2 SMNVEV (reference sequence). The CDR3 contains 14 residues. The CDR3 sequence is CASRASVRTDTQYF. The CDR3 region has the DNA TGTGCCAGCAGGGCTAGCGTTAGGACAGATACGCAGTATTTT.